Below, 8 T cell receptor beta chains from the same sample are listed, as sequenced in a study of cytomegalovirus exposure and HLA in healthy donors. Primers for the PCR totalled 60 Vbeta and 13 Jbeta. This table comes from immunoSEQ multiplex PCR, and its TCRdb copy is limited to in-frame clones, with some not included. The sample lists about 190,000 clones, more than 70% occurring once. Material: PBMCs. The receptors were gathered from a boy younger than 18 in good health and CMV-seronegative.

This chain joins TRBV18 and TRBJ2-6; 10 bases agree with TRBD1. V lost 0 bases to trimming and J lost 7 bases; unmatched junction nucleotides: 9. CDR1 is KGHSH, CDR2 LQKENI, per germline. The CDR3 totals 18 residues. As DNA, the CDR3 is TGTGCCAGCTCACCACCATTCGAGACAGGGGGCCCAGCCAACGTCCTGACTTTC. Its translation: CASSPPFETGGPANVLTF.

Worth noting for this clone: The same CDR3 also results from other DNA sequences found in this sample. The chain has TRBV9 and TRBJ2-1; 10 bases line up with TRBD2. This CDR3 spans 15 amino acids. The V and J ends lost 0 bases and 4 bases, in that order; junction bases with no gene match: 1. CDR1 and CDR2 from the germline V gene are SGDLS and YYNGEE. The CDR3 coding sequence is TGTGCCAGCAGCGTAGGGACTAGCGGATACAATGAGCAGTTCTTC. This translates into CASSVGTSGYNEQFF.

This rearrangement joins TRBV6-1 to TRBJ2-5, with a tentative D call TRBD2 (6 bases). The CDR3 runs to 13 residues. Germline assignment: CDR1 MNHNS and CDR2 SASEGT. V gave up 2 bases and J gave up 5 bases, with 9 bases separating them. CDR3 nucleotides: TGTGCCAGCAGTGAACTGACTAGGGAGACCCAGTACTTC. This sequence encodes CASSELTRETQYF.

This CDR3 reads CAWSGGTSGYNEQFF. Here the CDR3 DNA reads TGTGCCTGGAGCGGAGGGACTAGCGGCTACAATGAGCAGTTCTTC. The chain recombines TRBV30 with TRBJ2-1, with TRBD2 matching 11 bases. J gave up 3 bases and V 3 bases, and 4 bases lay outside the gene matches. Per the germline V gene, CDR1 is GTSNPN and CDR2 is SVGIG (reference sequence). CDR3 length: 15 amino acids. Complete variable domain (other parts from reference TRBV30 and TRBJ2-1): SQTIHQWPATLVQPVGSPLSLECTVEGTSNPNLYWYRQAAGRGLQLLFYSVGIGQISSEVPQNLSASRPQDRQFILSSKKLLLSDSGFYLCAWSGGTSGYNEQFFGPGTRLTVL.

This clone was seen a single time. This CDR3 is CASSHGVDSPLHF. CDR3 DNA sequence: TGTGCCAGCAGCCACGGGGTTGATTCACCCCTCCACTTT. The genes are TRBV11-2 and TRBJ1-6; D remains unclear. V lost 5 bases to trimming and J lost 8 bases, with 10 bases between them. Per the germline V gene, CDR1 is SGHAT and CDR2 is FQNNGV. The length of the CDR3 is 13 residues.

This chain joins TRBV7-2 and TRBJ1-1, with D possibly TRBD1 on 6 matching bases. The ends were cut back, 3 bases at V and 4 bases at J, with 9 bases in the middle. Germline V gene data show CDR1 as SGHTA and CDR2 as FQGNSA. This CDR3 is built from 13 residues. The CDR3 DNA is TGTGCCAGCAGCTTGATAGGGGGCACTGAAGCTTTCTTT. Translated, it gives CASSLIGGTEAFF.

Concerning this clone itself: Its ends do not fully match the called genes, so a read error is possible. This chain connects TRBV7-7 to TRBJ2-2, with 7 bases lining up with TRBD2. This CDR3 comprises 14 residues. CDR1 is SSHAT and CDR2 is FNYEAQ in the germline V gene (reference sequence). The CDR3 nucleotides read TGTGCTAGCAGCTTAGAGAGCGGGAACGGGGAGCTGTTTTTT. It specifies CASSLESGNGELFF. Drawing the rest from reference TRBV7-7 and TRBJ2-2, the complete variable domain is GAGVSQSPRYKVTKRGQDVTLRCDPISSHATLYWYQQALGQGPEFLTYFNYEAQPDKSGLPSDRFSAERPEGSISTLTIQRTEQRDSAMYRCASSLESGNGELFFGEGSRLTVL.

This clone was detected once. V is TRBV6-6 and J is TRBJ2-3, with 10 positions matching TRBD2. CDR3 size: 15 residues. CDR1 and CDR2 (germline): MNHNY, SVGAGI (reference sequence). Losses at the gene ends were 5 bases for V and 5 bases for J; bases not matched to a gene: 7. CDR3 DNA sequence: TGTGCCAGCAGTGGGCTAGCGGGGGAAGTAGATACGCAGTATTTT. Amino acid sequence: CASSGLAGEVDTQYF.